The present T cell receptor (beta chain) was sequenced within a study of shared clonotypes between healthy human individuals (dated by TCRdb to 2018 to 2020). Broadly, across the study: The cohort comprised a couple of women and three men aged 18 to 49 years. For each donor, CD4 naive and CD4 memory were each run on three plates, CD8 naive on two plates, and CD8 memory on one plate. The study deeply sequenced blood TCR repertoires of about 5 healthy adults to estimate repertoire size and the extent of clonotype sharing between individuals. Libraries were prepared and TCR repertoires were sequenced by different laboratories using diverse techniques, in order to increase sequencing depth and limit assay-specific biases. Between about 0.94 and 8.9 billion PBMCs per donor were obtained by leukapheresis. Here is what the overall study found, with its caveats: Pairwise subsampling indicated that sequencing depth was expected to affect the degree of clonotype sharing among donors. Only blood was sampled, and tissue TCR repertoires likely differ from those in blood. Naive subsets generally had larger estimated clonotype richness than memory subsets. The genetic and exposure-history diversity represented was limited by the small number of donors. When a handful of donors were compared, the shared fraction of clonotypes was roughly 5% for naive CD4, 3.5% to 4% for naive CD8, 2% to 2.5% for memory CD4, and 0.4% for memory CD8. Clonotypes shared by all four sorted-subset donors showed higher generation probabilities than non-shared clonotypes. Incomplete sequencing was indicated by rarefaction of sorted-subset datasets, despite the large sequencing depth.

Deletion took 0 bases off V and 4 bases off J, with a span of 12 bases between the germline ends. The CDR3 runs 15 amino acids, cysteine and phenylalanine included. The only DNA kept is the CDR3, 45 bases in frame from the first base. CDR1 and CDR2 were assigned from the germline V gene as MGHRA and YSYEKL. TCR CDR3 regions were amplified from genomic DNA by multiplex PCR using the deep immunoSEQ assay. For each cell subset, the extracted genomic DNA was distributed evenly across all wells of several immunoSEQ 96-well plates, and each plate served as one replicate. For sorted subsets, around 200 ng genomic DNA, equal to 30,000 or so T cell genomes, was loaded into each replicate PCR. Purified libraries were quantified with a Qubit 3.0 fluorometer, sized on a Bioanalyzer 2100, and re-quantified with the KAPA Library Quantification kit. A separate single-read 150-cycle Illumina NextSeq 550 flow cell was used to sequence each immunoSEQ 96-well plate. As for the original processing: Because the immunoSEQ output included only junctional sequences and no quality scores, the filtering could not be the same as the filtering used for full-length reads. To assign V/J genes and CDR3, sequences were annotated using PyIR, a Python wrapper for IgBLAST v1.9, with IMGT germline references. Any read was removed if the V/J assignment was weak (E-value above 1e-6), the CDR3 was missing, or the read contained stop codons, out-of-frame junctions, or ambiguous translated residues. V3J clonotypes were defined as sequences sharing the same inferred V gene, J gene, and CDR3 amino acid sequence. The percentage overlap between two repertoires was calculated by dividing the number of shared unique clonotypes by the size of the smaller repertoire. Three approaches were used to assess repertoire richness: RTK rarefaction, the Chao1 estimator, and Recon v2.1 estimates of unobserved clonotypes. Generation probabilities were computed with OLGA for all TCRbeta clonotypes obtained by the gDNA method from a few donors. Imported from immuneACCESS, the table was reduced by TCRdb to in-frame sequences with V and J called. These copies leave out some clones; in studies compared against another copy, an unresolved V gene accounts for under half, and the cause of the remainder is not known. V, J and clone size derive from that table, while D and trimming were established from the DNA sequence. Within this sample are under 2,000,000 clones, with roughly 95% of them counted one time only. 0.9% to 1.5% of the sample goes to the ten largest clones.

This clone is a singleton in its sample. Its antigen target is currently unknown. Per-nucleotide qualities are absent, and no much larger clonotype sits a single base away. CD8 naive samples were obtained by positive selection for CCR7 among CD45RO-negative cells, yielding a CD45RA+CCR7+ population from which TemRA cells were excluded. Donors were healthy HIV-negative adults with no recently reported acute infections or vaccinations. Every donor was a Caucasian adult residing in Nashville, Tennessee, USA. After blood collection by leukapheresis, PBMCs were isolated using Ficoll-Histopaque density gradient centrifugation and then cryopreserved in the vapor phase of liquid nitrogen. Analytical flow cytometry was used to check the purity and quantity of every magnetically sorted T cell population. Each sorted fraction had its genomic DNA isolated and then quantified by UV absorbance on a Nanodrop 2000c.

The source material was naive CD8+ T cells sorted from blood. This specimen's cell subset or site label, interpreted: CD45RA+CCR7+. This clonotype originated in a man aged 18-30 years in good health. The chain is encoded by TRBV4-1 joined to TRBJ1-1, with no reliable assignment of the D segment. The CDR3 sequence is CASSQDIAVITEAFF. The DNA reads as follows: TGCGCCAGCAGCCAAGATATCGCGGTTATCACTGAAGCTTTCTTT.